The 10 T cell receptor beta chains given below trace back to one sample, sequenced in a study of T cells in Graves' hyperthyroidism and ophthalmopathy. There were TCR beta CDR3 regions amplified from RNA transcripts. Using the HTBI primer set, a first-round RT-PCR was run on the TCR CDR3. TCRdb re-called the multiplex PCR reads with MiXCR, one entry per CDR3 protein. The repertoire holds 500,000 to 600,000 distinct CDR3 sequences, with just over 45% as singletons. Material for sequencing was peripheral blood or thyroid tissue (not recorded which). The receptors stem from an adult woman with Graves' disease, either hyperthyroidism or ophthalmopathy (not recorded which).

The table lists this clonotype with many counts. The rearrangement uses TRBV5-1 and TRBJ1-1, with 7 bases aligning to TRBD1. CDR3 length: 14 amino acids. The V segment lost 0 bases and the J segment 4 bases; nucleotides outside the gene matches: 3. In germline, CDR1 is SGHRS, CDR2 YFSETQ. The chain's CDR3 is CASSLGQGGTEAFF. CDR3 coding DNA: TGCGCCAGCAGCTTGGGACAGGGTGGCACTGAAGCTTTCTTT.

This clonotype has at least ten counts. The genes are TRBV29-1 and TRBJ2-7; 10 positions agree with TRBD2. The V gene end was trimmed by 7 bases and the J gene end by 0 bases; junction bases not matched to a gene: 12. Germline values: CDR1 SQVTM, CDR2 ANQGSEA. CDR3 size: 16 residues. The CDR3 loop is CSATGTSAFSSYEQYF. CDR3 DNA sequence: TGCAGCGCCACCGGGACTAGCGCCTTTAGCTCCTACGAGCAGTACTTC.

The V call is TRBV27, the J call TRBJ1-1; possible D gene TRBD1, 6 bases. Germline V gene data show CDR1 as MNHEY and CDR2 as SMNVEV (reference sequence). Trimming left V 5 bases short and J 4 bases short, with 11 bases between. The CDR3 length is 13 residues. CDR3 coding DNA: TGTGCCAGCAGTCTGAGGGGGATCACTGAAGCTTTCTTT. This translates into CASSLRGITEAFF.

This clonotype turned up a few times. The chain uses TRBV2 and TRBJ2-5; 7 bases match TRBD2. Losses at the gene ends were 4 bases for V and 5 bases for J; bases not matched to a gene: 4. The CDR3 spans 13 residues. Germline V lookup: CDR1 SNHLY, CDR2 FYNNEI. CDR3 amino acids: CASSAWGGETQYF. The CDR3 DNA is TGTGCCAGCAGTGCCTGGGGGGGGGAGACCCAGTACTTC.

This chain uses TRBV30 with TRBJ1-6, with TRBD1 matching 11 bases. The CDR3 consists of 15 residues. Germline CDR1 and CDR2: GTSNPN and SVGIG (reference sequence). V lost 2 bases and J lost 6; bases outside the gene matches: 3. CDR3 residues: CAWSTGTGGNSPLHF. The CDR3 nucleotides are TGTGCCTGGAGTACCGGGACAGGGGGTAATTCACCCCTCCACTTT.

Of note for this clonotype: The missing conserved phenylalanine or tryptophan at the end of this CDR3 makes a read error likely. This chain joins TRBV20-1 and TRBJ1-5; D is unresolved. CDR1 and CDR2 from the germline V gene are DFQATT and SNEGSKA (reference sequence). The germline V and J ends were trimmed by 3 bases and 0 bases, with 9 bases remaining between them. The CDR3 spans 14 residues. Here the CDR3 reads CSASPTASNQPQHC. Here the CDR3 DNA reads TGCAGTGCTAGCCCTACAGCTAGCAATCAGCCCCAGCATTGT.

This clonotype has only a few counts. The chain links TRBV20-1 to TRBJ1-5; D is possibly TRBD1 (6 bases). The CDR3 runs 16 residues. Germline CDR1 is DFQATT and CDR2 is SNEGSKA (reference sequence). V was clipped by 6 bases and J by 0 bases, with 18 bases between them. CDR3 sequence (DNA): TGCAGTGCCAGCAGGGGCTCGCTTAATAGCAATCAGCCCCAGCATTTT. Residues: CSASRGSLNSNQPQHF.

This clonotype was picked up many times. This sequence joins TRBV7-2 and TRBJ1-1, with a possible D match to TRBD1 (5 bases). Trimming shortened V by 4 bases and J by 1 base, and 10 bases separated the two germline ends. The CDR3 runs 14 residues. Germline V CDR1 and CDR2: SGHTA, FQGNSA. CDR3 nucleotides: TGTGCCAGCAGCTCGCAAGGGACGAACACTGAAGCTTTCTTT. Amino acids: CASSSQGTNTEAFF.

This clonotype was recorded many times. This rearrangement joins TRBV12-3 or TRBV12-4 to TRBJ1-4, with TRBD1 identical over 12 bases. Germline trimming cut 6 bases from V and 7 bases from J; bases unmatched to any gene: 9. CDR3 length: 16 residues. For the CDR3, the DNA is TGTGCCAGCAGCAGGGGGGACAGGGGGCGCCGTGAAAAACTGTTTTTT. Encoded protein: CASSRGDRGRREKLFF.

The CDR3 nucleotides read TGTGCCAGCACCCAAGCGGGGGCCAACGTCTATGGCTACACCTTC. Translation gives CASTQAGANVYGYTF. V usage is TRBV7-9 and J usage is TRBJ1-2, with D perhaps TRBD1 (6 bases). Per germline, CDR1 SEHNR and CDR2 FQNEAQ (reference sequence). Trimming removed 7 bases at V and 4 bases at J, with 19 bases between. CDR3 length equals 15 residues. Complete variable domain (other parts from reference TRBV7-9 and TRBJ1-2): DTGVSQNPRHKITKRGQNVTFRCDPISEHNRLYWYRQTLGQGPEFLTYFQNEAQLEKSRLLSDRFSAERPKGSFSTLEIQRTEQGDSAMYLCASTQAGANVYGYTFGSGTRLTVV.